This TCR beta chain is from a study of blood T cells in healthy people across ages. Study outcomes and limitations: It was the long-lived donors that had more naive CD4+ cells and higher diversity than aged donors.

Trimming pared 4 bases from V and 1 base from J, leaving 15 bases between. Per the germline V gene, CDR1 is LGHNA and CDR2 is YNFKEQ. The CDR3 spans 16 residues. PCR was performed a second time for roughly 7 to 11 cycles using a sample-barcoded 5' primer and a J-beta primer mix. Each CDR3 protein gets one entry after TCRdb re-called the 5' RACE reads with MiXCR. Of 920,000 or so distinct CDR3 sequences listed, under 55% were seen once; the top ten hold over 15%. Remarks on this clonotype: Its antigen is unidentified.

The sample taken for sequencing was blood. The clonotype was recovered from a woman in her sixties or seventies in good health. The rearrangement links TRBV4-2 to TRBJ2-3, with D unresolved. The CDR3 DNA reads as TGTGCCAGCAGCCGGAGATACCCCGCTCGCACAGATACGCAGTATTTT. The encoded protein is CASSRRYPARTDTQYF.